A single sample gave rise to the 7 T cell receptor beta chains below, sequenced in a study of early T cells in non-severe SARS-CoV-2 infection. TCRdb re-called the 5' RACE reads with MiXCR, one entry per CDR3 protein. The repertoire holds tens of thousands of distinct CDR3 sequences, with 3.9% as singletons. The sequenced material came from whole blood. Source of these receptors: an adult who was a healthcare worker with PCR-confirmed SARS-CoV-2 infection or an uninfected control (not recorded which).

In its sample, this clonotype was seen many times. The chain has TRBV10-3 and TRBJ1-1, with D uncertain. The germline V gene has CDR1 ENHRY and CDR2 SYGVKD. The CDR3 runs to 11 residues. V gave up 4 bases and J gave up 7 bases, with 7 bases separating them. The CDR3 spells CAISAVNEAFF. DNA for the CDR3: TGTGCCATCAGTGCAGTTAATGAAGCTTTCTTT.

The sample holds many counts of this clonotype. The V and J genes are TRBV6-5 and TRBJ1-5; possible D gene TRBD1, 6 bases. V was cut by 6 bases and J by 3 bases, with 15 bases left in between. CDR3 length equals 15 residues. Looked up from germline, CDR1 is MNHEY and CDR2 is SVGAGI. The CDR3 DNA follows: TGTGCCAGCAGAGCCAATGACAGGTTCAATCAGCCCCAGCATTTT. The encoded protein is CASRANDRFNQPQHF.

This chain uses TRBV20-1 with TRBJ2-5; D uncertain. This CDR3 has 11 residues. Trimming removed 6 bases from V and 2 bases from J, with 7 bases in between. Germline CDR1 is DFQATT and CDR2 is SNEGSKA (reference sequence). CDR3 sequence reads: CSATVQETQYF. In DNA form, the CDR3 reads TGCAGTGCAACAGTTCAAGAGACCCAGTACTTC.

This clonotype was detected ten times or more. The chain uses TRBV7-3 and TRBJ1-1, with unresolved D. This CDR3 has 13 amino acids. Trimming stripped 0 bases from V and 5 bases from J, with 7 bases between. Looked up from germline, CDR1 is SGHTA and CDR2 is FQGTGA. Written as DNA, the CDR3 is TGTGCCAGCAGCTTAACGCAAGGGACTGAAGCTTTCTTT. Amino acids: CASSLTQGTEAFF.

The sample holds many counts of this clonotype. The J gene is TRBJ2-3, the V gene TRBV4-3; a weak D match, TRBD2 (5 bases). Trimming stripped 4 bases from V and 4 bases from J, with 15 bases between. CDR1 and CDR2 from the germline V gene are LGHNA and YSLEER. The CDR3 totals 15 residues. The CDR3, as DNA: TGCGCCAGCAGCCCACGGATGAGGGCGGCAGATACGCAGTATTTT. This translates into CASSPRMRAADTQYF.

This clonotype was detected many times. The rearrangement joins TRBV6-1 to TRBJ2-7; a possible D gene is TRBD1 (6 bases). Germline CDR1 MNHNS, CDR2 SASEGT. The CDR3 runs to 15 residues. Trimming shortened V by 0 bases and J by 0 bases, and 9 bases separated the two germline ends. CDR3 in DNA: TGTGCCAGCAGTGAAGCGCCAGGGGACTCCTACGAGCAGTACTTC. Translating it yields CASSEAPGDSYEQYF.

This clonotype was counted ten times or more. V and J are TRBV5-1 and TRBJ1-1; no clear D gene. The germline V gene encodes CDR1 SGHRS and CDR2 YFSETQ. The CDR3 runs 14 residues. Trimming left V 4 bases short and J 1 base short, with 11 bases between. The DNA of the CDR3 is TGCGCCAGCAGCCCAAGTCCGGGGAACACTGAAGCTTTCTTT. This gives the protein CASSPSPGNTEAFF. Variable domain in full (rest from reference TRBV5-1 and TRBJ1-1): KAGVTQTPRYLIKTRGQQVTLSCSPISGHRSVSWYQQTPGQGLQFLFEYFSETQRNKGNFPGRFSGRQFSNSRSEMNVSTLELGDSALYLCASSPSPGNTEAFFGQGTRLTVV.